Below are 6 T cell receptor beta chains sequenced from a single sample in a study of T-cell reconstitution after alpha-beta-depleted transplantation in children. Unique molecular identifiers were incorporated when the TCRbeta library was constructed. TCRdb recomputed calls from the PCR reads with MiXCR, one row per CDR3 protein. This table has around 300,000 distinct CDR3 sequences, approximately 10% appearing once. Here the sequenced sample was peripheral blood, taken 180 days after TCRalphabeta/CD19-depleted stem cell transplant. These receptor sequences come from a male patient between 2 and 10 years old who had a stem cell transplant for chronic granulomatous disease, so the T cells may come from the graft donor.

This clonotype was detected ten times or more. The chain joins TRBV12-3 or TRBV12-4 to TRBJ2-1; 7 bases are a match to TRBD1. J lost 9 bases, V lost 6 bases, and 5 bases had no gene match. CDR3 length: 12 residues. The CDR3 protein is CASSNRGVEQFF. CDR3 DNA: TGTGCCAGCAGCAACAGGGGAGTTGAGCAGTTCTTC.

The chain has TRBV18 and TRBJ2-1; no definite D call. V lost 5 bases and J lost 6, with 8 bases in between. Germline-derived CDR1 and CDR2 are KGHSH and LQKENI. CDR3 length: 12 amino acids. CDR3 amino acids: CASSYGFNEQFF. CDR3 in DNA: TGTGCCAGCTCATATGGGTTCAATGAGCAGTTCTTC.

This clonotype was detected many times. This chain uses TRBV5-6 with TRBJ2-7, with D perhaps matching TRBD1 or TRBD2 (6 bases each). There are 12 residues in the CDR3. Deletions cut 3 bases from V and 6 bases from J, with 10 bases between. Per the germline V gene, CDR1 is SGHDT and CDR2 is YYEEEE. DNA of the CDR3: TGTGCCAGCAGCTCTGGGGGGCCCGAGCAGTACTTC. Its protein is CASSSGGPEQYF. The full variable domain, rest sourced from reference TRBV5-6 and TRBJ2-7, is DAGVTQSPTHLIKTRGQQVTLRCSPKSGHDTVSWYQQALGQGPQFIFQYYEEEERQRGNFPDRFSGHQFPNYSSELNVNALLLGDSALYLCASSSGGPEQYFGPGTRLTVT.

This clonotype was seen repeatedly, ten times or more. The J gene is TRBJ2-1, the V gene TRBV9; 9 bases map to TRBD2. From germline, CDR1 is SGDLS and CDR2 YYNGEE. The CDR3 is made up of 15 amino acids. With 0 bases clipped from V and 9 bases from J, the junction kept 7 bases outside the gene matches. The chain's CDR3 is CASSVVAGGLGEQFF. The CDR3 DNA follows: TGTGCCAGCAGCGTAGTGGCGGGGGGGCTCGGTGAGCAGTTCTTC.

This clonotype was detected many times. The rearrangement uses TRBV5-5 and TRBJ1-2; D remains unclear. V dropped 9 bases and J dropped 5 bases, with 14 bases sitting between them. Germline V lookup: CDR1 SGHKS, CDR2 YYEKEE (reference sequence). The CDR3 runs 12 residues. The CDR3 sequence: CATQSEQYGYTF. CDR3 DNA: TGTGCCACCCAAAGTGAACAATATGGCTACACCTTC.

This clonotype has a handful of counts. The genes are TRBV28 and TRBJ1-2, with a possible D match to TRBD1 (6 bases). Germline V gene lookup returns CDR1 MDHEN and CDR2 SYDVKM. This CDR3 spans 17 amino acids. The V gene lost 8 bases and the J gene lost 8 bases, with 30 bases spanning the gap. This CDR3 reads CASGRQVLLSRDPGYTF. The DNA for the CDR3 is TGTGCCAGCGGACGACAGGTGTTGCTGAGTAGAGACCCGGGCTACACCTTC.